Listed below are T cell receptor beta chains from one sample, sequenced in a study of cytomegalovirus exposure and HLA in healthy donors. The repertoire was sequenced with immunoSEQ multiplex PCR; TCRdb's copy has only in-frame clones and lacks some. This table has under 200,000 clones, 86% appearing once. Material: PBMCs. All receptors come from a woman aged 18-30 years in good health and CMV-seronegative. The CDR3 runs from the conserved cysteine through the conserved F or W. The order of the fields is V gene, clone size, J gene, D gene, CDR3 length, CDR3 DNA, CDR3 protein. The D gene is left open where the match is weak. Only some rows state a clone size, as once, few, many or a class for expanded clones.

v_call: TRBV5-1; clone_size: -; j_call: TRBJ1-3; d_call: -; cdr3_length: 15; cdr3_nt: TGCGCCAGCAGCTCCATACCCGGGGCTGGAAACACCATATATTTT; cdr3_aa: CASSSIPGAGNTIYF
v_call: TRBV10-3; clone_size: -; j_call: TRBJ2-7; d_call: -; cdr3_length: 14; cdr3_nt: TGTGCCATCAGTGTGGAACAGGGCCCCTACGAGCAGTACTTC; cdr3_aa: CAISVEQGPYEQYF
v_call: TRBV28; clone_size: -; j_call: TRBJ2-7; d_call: TRBD1; cdr3_length: 14; cdr3_nt: TGTGCCAGCAGTCGGGACAGGGTCATATACGAGCAGTACTTC; cdr3_aa: CASSRDRVIYEQYF
v_call: TRBV29-1; clone_size: -; j_call: TRBJ2-3; d_call: TRBD2; cdr3_length: 15; cdr3_nt: TGCAGCGTCATACTAGCGGGGTACAGCACAGATACGCAGTATTTT; cdr3_aa: CSVILAGYSTDTQYF
v_call: TRBV10-3; clone_size: -; j_call: TRBJ2-3; d_call: TRBD2; cdr3_length: 15; cdr3_nt: TGTGCCATCACCAGGACTAGCGGGAGTTCAGATACGCAGTATTTT; cdr3_aa: CAITRTSGSSDTQYF
v_call: TRBV6-1; clone_size: -; j_call: TRBJ2-1; d_call: TRBD2; cdr3_length: 17; cdr3_nt: TGTGCCAGCAGTGGCCCCTTGGGGGGGACCGGCTGGGCTGAGCAGTTCTTC; cdr3_aa: CASSGPLGGTGWAEQFF
v_call: TRBV5-1; clone_size: -; j_call: TRBJ2-1; d_call: TRBD1; cdr3_length: 15; cdr3_nt: TGCGCCAGCAGCATTCGGACAGGGACCTACAATGAGCAGTTCTTC; cdr3_aa: CASSIRTGTYNEQFF
v_call: TRBV27; clone_size: -; j_call: TRBJ2-1; d_call: -; cdr3_length: 16; cdr3_nt: TGTGCCAGCAAAGGCACAGGGTTAAGCTCCTACAATGAGCAGTTCTTC; cdr3_aa: CASKGTGLSSYNEQFF
v_call: TRBV6-1; clone_size: few; j_call: TRBJ1-1; d_call: -; cdr3_length: 13; cdr3_nt: TGTGCCAGCAGTATACAGGAGAACACTGAAGCTTTCTTT; cdr3_aa: CASSIQENTEAFF
v_call: TRBV9; clone_size: -; j_call: TRBJ2-2; d_call: -; cdr3_length: 14; cdr3_nt: TGTGCCAGCAGCCCACCGCACGGGTCCGGGGAGCTGTTTTTT; cdr3_aa: CASSPPHGSGELFF
v_call: TRBV6-5; clone_size: -; j_call: TRBJ2-2; d_call: TRBD2; cdr3_length: 15; cdr3_nt: TGTGCCAGCAGCCCCAGACTAGCGTCGGGGGGGGAGCTGTTTTTT; cdr3_aa: CASSPRLASGGELFF
v_call: TRBV5-1; clone_size: -; j_call: TRBJ2-6; d_call: -; cdr3_length: 15; cdr3_nt: TGCGCCAGCAGCATAGCGCCGTCGGGGGCCAACGTCCTGACTTTC; cdr3_aa: CASSIAPSGANVLTF
v_call: TRBV4-1; clone_size: few; j_call: TRBJ1-5; d_call: TRBD1; cdr3_length: 15; cdr3_nt: TGCGCCAGCAGCCTCCAGGGGGTGGGCAATCAGCCCCAGCATTTT; cdr3_aa: CASSLQGVGNQPQHF
v_call: TRBV30; clone_size: -; j_call: TRBJ1-5; d_call: TRBD1; cdr3_length: 15; cdr3_nt: TGTGCCTGGAGTCCGGGACAGGGAGGAGATCAGCCCCAGCATTTT; cdr3_aa: CAWSPGQGGDQPQHF
v_call: TRBV4-2; clone_size: -; j_call: TRBJ2-7; d_call: TRBD1; cdr3_length: 15; cdr3_nt: TGTGCCAGCAGTGATGATCTCAGGCAGGGGGACGAGCAGTACTTC; cdr3_aa: CASSDDLRQGDEQYF